A single sample is the source of the 27 T cell receptor beta chains below, sequenced in a study of cytomegalovirus exposure and HLA in healthy donors. Researchers ran the PCR with 60 Vbeta and 13 Jbeta primers. Sequencing used immunoSEQ multiplex PCR; TCRdb keeps in-frame clones, though not all of them. The sample holds some 180,000 clones; roughly 74% are singletons and the top ten take about 3%. The sample was PBMCs. These receptors all stem from a female donor in good health and CMV-seronegative.

The gene calls are TRBV7-9 and TRBJ2-3; TRBD2 matches 12 bases. Germline loops: CDR1 SEHNR, CDR2 FQNEAQ (reference sequence). V lost 5 bases to trimming and J lost 1 base; unmatched junction nucleotides: 1. The CDR3 extends over 15 amino acids. The CDR3: CASSRTSGGTDTQYF. As DNA, the CDR3 is TGTGCCAGCAGCCGGACTAGCGGGGGCACAGATACGCAGTATTTT.

V gene TRBV18 combines with J gene TRBJ1-4, with no clear D. CDR1 KGHSH and CDR2 LQKENI come from the germline V gene. Trimming removed 4 bases from V and 4 bases from J, with 7 bases in between. CDR3 length: 13 amino acids. The DNA of the CDR3 is TGTGCCAGCTCACGAGACAATAATGAAAAACTGTTTTTT. This encodes CASSRDNNEKLFF.

J is TRBJ2-3 and V is TRBV27, with D perhaps matching TRBD1 (6 bases). Germline CDR1 reads MNHEY; CDR2 reads SMNVEV (reference sequence). The CDR3 loop spans 15 amino acids. The V and J ends lost 6 bases and 1 base respectively, with 14 bases between them. CDR3 bases: TGTGCCAGCAGACCAACAGGGTGGGGCACAGATACGCAGTATTTT. Translated: CASRPTGWGTDTQYF.

This clone was seen a few times. The chain couples TRBV5-5 to TRBJ2-7; 7 nucleotides align to TRBD1. With 4 bases clipped from V and 0 bases from J, the junction kept 7 bases outside the gene matches. The CDR3 is made up of 15 amino acids. The germline V gene has CDR1 SGHKS and CDR2 YYEKEE (reference sequence). CDR3 in amino acids: CASSIAGTASYEQYF. CDR3 in DNA: TGTGCCAGCAGCATTGCCGGGACAGCCTCCTACGAGCAGTACTTC. The full variable domain, rest sourced from reference TRBV5-5 and TRBJ2-7, is DAGVTQSPTHLIKTRGQQVTLRCSPISGHKSVSWYQQVLGQGPQFIFQYYEKEERGRGNFPDRFSARQFPNYSSELNVNALLLGDSALYLCASSIAGTASYEQYFGPGTRLTVT.

This clone has more than one count but fewer than ten. Compared with germline, one end of the junction differs, possibly owing to a read error. The V and J genes are TRBV2 and TRBJ2-3; D may be TRBD2 (6 bases). The germline V gene encodes CDR1 SNHLY and CDR2 FYNNEI. This CDR3 has 11 residues. Written as DNA, the CDR3 is TGTGCCAGCAGTCATAGGGCGGAGGGTAATTTT. Translated: CASSHRAEGNF.

The chain combines TRBV2 with TRBJ2-5; D perhaps matches TRBD2 (6 bases). The V gene's germline CDR1 is SNHLY and CDR2 FYNNEI. V shed 4 bases and J shed 3 bases, with 12 bases lying between them. The CDR3 contains 14 residues. The CDR3 DNA reads as TGTGCCAGCAGTGTGACTTGGGGGGAAGAGACCCAGTACTTC. It specifies CASSVTWGEETQYF. Variable domain in full (rest from reference TRBV2 and TRBJ2-5): EPEVTQTPSHQVTQMGQEVILRCVPISNHLYFYWYRQILGQKVEFLVSFYNNEISEKSEIFDDQFSVERPDGSNFTLKIRSTKLEDSAMYFCASSVTWGEETQYFGPGTRLLVL.

V gene TRBV5-1 combines with J gene TRBJ2-2; tentative D call: TRBD1 (5 bases). This CDR3 spans 17 amino acids. Germline CDR1 reads SGHRS; CDR2 reads YFSETQ. Deletions cut 0 bases from V and 0 bases from J, with 12 bases between. As DNA, the CDR3 is TGCGCCAGCAGCTTGGCATCCAGGGCAGCGAACACCGGGGAGCTGTTTTTT. Its translation: CASSLASRAANTGELFF.

This rearrangement joins TRBV7-6 to TRBJ1-4; no definite D call. V was clipped by 1 base and J by 8 bases, with 17 bases between them. This CDR3 is built from 16 residues. Germline values: CDR1 SGHVS, CDR2 FNYEAQ. CDR3 in amino acids: CASSLGGISAGEKLFF. DNA of the CDR3: TGTGCCAGCAGCTTAGGAGGTATAAGCGCGGGCGAAAAACTGTTTTTT.

This rearrangement joins TRBV7-2 to TRBJ2-5; D might be TRBD1 (5 bases). The V gene lost 2 bases and the J gene lost 5 bases, with 9 bases spanning the gap. The CDR3 sequence is 13 residues long. CDR1 is SGHTA, CDR2 FQGNSA, per germline. The CDR3 region is CASSLQGWETQYF. The CDR3 DNA reads as TGTGCCAGCAGCTTACAGGGTTGGGAGACCCAGTACTTC.

The genes are TRBV5-3 and TRBJ1-5; D uncertain. TRBV5-3 is designated an ORF whose function remains uncertain. CDR3 length: 19 amino acids. The V end lost 1 base, the J end lost 0 bases, and 20 bases lay between the germline ends. The CDR3 region has the DNA TGTGCCAGAAGCTTGTTCAGCGTCAAGAAAACGGATAGCAATCAGCCCCAGCATTTT. It is translated as CARSLFSVKKTDSNQPQHF.

This sequence joins TRBV28 and TRBJ2-7; 9 nucleotides align to TRBD1. The germline V gene has CDR1 MDHEN and CDR2 SYDVKM. There are 13 residues in the CDR3. J gave up 3 bases and V 8 bases, and 5 bases lay outside the gene matches. In DNA form, the CDR3 reads TGTGCCAGCGGAGACAGGGGGTACTACGAGCAGTACTTC. Translation gives CASGDRGYYEQYF.

The chain combines TRBV18 with TRBJ1-1; TRBD1 aligns across 9 bases. The V gene's germline CDR1 is KGHSH and CDR2 LQKENI. V lost 6 bases to trimming and J lost 4 bases; unmatched junction nucleotides: 12. The CDR3 runs 16 residues. CDR3: CASSPDRGFEGTEAFF. CDR3 sequence (DNA): TGTGCCAGCTCGCCGGACAGGGGATTCGAGGGCACTGAAGCTTTCTTT. Combining the CDR3 with reference TRBV18 and TRBJ1-1 gives the whole variable domain NAGVMQNPRHLVRRRGQEARLRCSPMKGHSHVYWYRQLPEEGLKFMVYLQKENIIDESGMPKERFSAEFPKEGPSILRIQQVVRGDSAAYFCASSPDRGFEGTEAFFGQGTRLTVV.

The chain joins TRBV10-3 to TRBJ1-1; possible D gene TRBD1, 5 bases. The V and J ends lost 8 bases and 4 bases respectively, with 8 bases between them. The V gene's germline CDR1 is ENHRY and CDR2 SYGVKD. The CDR3 runs 11 residues. CDR3: CAISGSTEAFF. In nucleotides, the CDR3 is TGTGCCATCTCAGGGTCCACTGAAGCTTTCTTT.

The chain has TRBV11-2 and TRBJ2-7, with TRBD1 matching 10 bases. The CDR3 runs 14 residues. The junction had 4 bases not matched to a gene; V was cut back by 1 base and J by 7 bases. Germline lookup yields CDR1 SGHAT and CDR2 FQNNGV. CDR3 nucleotides: TGTGCCAGCAGCTTAGGGGACAGGGGTTGGGAGCAGTACTTC. It codes for CASSLGDRGWEQYF. Variable domain in full (rest from reference TRBV11-2 and TRBJ2-7): EAGVAQSPRYKIIEKRQSVAFWCNPISGHATLYWYQQILGQGPKLLIQFQNNGVVDDSQLPKDRFSAERLKGVDSTLKIQPAKLEDSAVYLCASSLGDRGWEQYFGPGTRLTVT.

The rearrangement links TRBV7-9 to TRBJ1-1, with 8 bases matching TRBD1. CDR1 and CDR2 (germline): SEHNR, FQNEAQ (reference sequence). V shed 1 base and J 5 bases; nucleotides not matched to a gene: 9. CDR3 length equals 16 residues. CDR3 sequence: CASSLEAGGVLTEAFF. For the CDR3, the DNA is TGTGCCAGCAGCTTAGAGGCAGGGGGCGTTTTAACTGAAGCTTTCTTT.

The genes are TRBV6-1 and TRBJ2-7, with D uncertain. The CDR3 sequence is 12 residues long. From germline, CDR1 is MNHNS and CDR2 SASEGT. Trimming left V 2 bases short and J 3 bases short, with 5 bases between. The CDR3 DNA reads TGTGCCAGCAGTGAATCAGTCTACGAGCAGTACTTC. It encodes CASSESVYEQYF.

The CDR3 DNA sequence: TGTGCCAGCAGTCCCGCCCCAGGGGTTGCAACTAATGAAAAACTGTTTTTT. It codes for CASSPAPGVATNEKLFF. This chain links TRBV5-5 with TRBJ1-4; D is possibly TRBD1 (6 bases). V was trimmed by 5 bases and J by 0 bases, leaving 17 bases between them. The CDR3 runs 17 residues. Germline CDR1 reads SGHKS; CDR2 reads YYEKEE (reference sequence).

V gene TRBV5-1 combines with J gene TRBJ2-1; 8 positions agree with TRBD1. There are 14 residues in the CDR3. The germline V gene encodes CDR1 SGHRS and CDR2 YFSETQ. V gave up 4 bases and J gave up 4 bases; unmatched junction bases: 4. The CDR3 DNA reads TGCGCCAGCAGCAAGGGACAGGAGTACAATGAGCAGTTCTTC. Amino acid sequence: CASSKGQEYNEQFF.

The genes are TRBV6-1 and TRBJ2-3, with D possibly being TRBD2 (5 bases). This CDR3 region has 13 residues. Germline V CDR1 and CDR2: MNHNS, SASEGT. Deletions cut 4 bases from V and 3 bases from J, with 8 bases between. CDR3 in amino acids: CASSGGRTDTQYF. CDR3 sequence (DNA): TGTGCCAGCAGTGGAGGGAGAACAGATACGCAGTATTTT.

The chain joins TRBV2 to TRBJ2-2, with D possibly being TRBD1 (6 bases). CDR1 SNHLY and CDR2 FYNNEI come from the germline V gene. Trimming removed 6 bases from V and 0 bases from J, with 11 bases in between. The CDR3 spans 15 residues. The CDR3 nucleotides are TGTGCCAGCAGAGCCGGGACAACGAACACCGGGGAGCTGTTTTTT. It specifies CASRAGTTNTGELFF.

This clone was observed a handful of times. This chain links TRBV2 with TRBJ2-4; 7 bases line up with TRBD2. V lost 1 base to trimming and J lost 10 bases; unmatched junction nucleotides: 1. Per the germline V gene, CDR1 is SNHLY and CDR2 is FYNNEI. The CDR3 contains 12 residues. The DNA of the CDR3 is TGTGCCAGCAGTGAAGGGCGGGGGATTCAGTACTTC. Residues: CASSEGRGIQYF.

This clone was found once. This rearrangement joins TRBV4-1 to TRBJ1-5; D may be TRBD1 (5 bases). CDR1 is MGHRA and CDR2 is YSYEKL in the germline V gene. The V and J ends lost 4 bases and 6 bases respectively, with 16 bases between them. The CDR3 has 15 amino acids. This chain's CDR3 is CASSPLIAGSQPQHF. The DNA for the CDR3 is TGCGCCAGCAGCCCCTTAATTGCAGGGTCTCAGCCCCAGCATTTT.

The genes are TRBV2 and TRBJ1-1; TRBD1 agrees at 8 bases. CDR3 size: 16 residues. Trimming cost V 2 bases and J 5 bases; bases outside gene matches: 10. Per germline, CDR1 SNHLY and CDR2 FYNNEI. DNA of the CDR3: TGTGCCAGCAGTGAACCCTCAGGGGGCGGGAGTACTGAAGCTTTCTTT. Translation: CASSEPSGGGSTEAFF.

This chain links TRBV5-4 with TRBJ1-2; unclear D gene. Per germline, CDR1 SGHNT and CDR2 YYREEE (reference sequence). CDR3 length: 17 residues. Trimming removed 0 bases from V and 2 bases from J, with 17 bases in between. The CDR3 is CASSLAVSRRSNYGYTF. The CDR3 region has the DNA TGTGCCAGCAGCTTGGCCGTAAGTCGAAGAAGCAACTATGGCTACACCTTC.

This clone was counted only a few times. This chain uses TRBV19 with TRBJ1-2; 8 bases fit TRBD1. Germline V gene lookup returns CDR1 LNHDA and CDR2 SQIVND (reference sequence). V lost 4 bases, J lost 4 bases, and 11 bases stayed unmatched. The CDR3 spans 16 residues. CDR3 nucleotide sequence: TGTGCCAGTAGTACCCCGGGTCAGGGGGCCCTCTATGGCTACACCTTC. Translated: CASSTPGQGALYGYTF. Filled out from reference TRBV19 and TRBJ1-2, the complete variable domain reads DGGITQSPKYLFRKEGQNVTLSCEQNLNHDAMYWYRQDPGQGLRLIYYSQIVNDFQKGDIAEGYSVSREKKESFPLTVTSAQKNPTAFYLCASSTPGQGALYGYTFGSGTRLTVV.

The chain couples TRBV7-9 to TRBJ2-2; TRBD1 matches at 8 bases. The CDR3 is made up of 15 amino acids. Germline-derived CDR1 and CDR2 are SEHNR and FQNEAQ (reference sequence). J was trimmed by 2 bases and V by 2 bases; bases with no gene match: 1. CDR3 DNA: TGTGCCAGCAGCTTACAGGGGGCCAACACCGGGGAGCTGTTTTTT. Protein product: CASSLQGANTGELFF. The variable domain in full, with the rest retrieved from reference TRBV7-9 and TRBJ2-2, is DTGVSQNPRHKITKRGQNVTFRCDPISEHNRLYWYRQTLGQGPEFLTYFQNEAQLEKSRLLSDRFSAERPKGSFSTLEIQRTEQGDSAMYLCASSLQGANTGELFFGEGSRLTVL.

J is TRBJ2-2 and V is TRBV9; 7 positions agree with TRBD2. V dropped 0 bases and J dropped 1; count of bases not matched to a gene: 6. Germline V CDR1 and CDR2: SGDLS, YYNGEE. The CDR3 sequence is 17 residues long. As DNA, the CDR3 is TGTGCCAGCAGCGTAGCTGGACTAGTGGGGAACACCGGGGAGCTGTTTTTT. Translated: CASSVAGLVGNTGELFF.